This is a list of T cell receptor beta chains from one sample in a study of response to subunit inactivated influenza vaccine. TCRdb passed the RT-PCR reads through MiXCR, listing each CDR3 protein once. The table shows roughly 700,000 distinct CDR3 sequences, with about 15% occurring only once. The input for sequencing was PBMCs from blood, taken approximately 15 days before vaccination. Receptors were obtained from a man in his fifties or sixties who received an inactivated influenza vaccine. CDR3s include the opening cysteine and the closing phenylalanine or tryptophan. The D gene is left open where the match is weak. A row's size may be missing; if present it is once, few, many or a size class.

DNA,CDR3,size,J,V,D
TGTGCAAGCAGTTATACAGGGGGCCACCGGGAGCTGTTTTTT,CASSYTGGHRELFF,NA,TRBJ2-2,TRBV6-5,TRBD1
TGTGCCAGCAGTTGGACCAGGGAGGGGGCTGAAGCTTTCTTT,CASSWTREGAEAFF,NA,TRBJ1-1,TRBV6-5,NA
TGTGCCAGCAGCACCACTGGACAGTCCACTGAAGCTTTCTTT,CASSTTGQSTEAFF,few,TRBJ1-1,TRBV7-2,NA
TGTGCCATCAGCGATAGCGGCAGGTTCTACAATGAGCAGTTCTTC,CAISDSGRFYNEQFF,few,TRBJ2-1,TRBV10-3,NA
TGCGCCAGCAGCCCCACTTACCGGGTTCCAGCCGGGGAGCTGTTTTTT,CASSPTYRVPAGELFF,many,TRBJ2-2,TRBV4-3,NA
TGTGCCAGCAGCTTTGGGGGGGCGAAGCCCCAGCATTTT,CASSFGGAKPQHF,few,TRBJ1-5,TRBV5-6,NA
TGCGCCAGCAGCCTGTCGAAGAACACTGAAGCTTTCTTT,CASSLSKNTEAFF,many,TRBJ1-1,TRBV4-1,NA
TGTGCCAGCAGCGAGTCTTCGGCCTACCAAGAGACCCAGTACTTC,CASSESSAYQETQYF,NA,TRBJ2-5,TRBV9,NA
TGTGCCAGCAGGGGAGAAAATTCCAATGAGCAGTTCTTC,CASRGENSNEQFF,few,TRBJ2-1,TRBV6-1,NA
TGCGCCAGCAGCCTGAACCGGGACACCTTAGTAGAGACCCAGTACTTC,CASSLNRDTLVETQYF,NA,TRBJ2-5,TRBV5-1,NA
TGCAGCGTTGTGGGATGGGATCGGACTGCCCACTATGGCTACACCTTC,CSVVGWDRTAHYGYTF,NA,TRBJ1-2,TRBV29-1,NA
TGCAGTGCCCGACATTCGACAGGGCAAGAGACCCAGTACTTC,CSARHSTGQETQYF,NA,TRBJ2-5,TRBV20-1,TRBD1
TGTGCCAGCAGCGTAGATATGGGAGGGCCCTACGAGCAGTACTTC,CASSVDMGGPYEQYF,few,TRBJ2-7,TRBV9,TRBD2
TGTGCCAGCAGGCGGACAGGGTACTCTGGAAACACCATATATTTT,CASRRTGYSGNTIYF,NA,TRBJ1-3,TRBV27,TRBD1
TGCAGCGTTGTAGCGGGAGGCCGCACAGATACGCAGTATTTT,CSVVAGGRTDTQYF,many,TRBJ2-3,TRBV29-1,TRBD2
TGTGCCAGCAGCCAAGGCCCCCTTAGCAATCAGCCCCAGCATTTT,CASSQGPLSNQPQHF,NA,TRBJ1-5,TRBV3-1,NA